One and the same sample provided the 24 T cell receptor beta chains below, sequenced in a study of T cells in localized non-small cell lung cancer. Some clones are missing from TCRdb's copy, which holds only in-frame ones; the method was immunoSEQ multiplex PCR. This table holds fewer than 40,000 clones, around 84% found once. The sequenced sample was peripheral blood, obtained before any cancer treatment. These receptors were obtained from a male donor at least 60 years old with stage III lung adenocarcinoma.

The chain employs TRBV30 and TRBJ1-1, with D unclear. CDR3 length equals 14 residues. Per the germline V gene, CDR1 is GTSNPN and CDR2 is SVGIG (reference sequence). V lost 5 bases and J lost 3, with 16 bases in between. The CDR3 loop reads CAWQYRRGDTEAFF. Written as DNA, the CDR3 is TGTGCCTGGCAATACCGGCGGGGTGACACTGAAGCTTTCTTT.

The chain has TRBV6-1 and TRBJ2-7; D ambiguous. The CDR3 sequence is 12 residues long. Germline-derived CDR1 and CDR2 are MNHNS and SASEGT. V gave up 6 bases and J gave up 3 bases, with 9 bases separating them. Here the CDR3 reads CASRDVIYEQYF. In DNA form, the CDR3 reads TGTGCCAGCAGAGATGTAATCTACGAGCAGTACTTC.

This chain connects TRBV7-8 to TRBJ1-1; a possible D gene is TRBD1 (6 bases). Trimming shortened V by 5 bases and J by 1 base, and 11 bases separated the two germline ends. The length of the CDR3 is 14 residues. Per germline, CDR1 SGHVS and CDR2 FQNEAQ. CDR3 in DNA: TGTGCCAGCAGCCTATTACAGGGGAACACTGAAGCTTTCTTT. Protein product: CASSLLQGNTEAFF. Full variable domain (missing parts from reference TRBV7-8 and TRBJ1-1): GAGVSQSPRYKVAKRGQDVALRCDPISGHVSLFWYQQALGQGPEFLTYFQNEAQLDKSGLPSDRFFAERPEGSVSTLKIQRTQQEDSAVYLCASSLLQGNTEAFFGQGTRLTVV.

The chain employs TRBV5-1 and TRBJ1-4, with TRBD1 matching 7 bases. The J segment lost 4 bases and the V segment lost 1 base, leaving 7 bases of the junction unmatched. The length of the CDR3 is 16 residues. Germline lookup yields CDR1 SGHRS and CDR2 YFSETQ. In nucleotides, the CDR3 is TGCGCCAGCAGCTTGTTTGGTTCAGGGGGTAATGAAAAACTGTTTTTT. Protein: CASSLFGSGGNEKLFF.

The rearrangement links TRBV28 to TRBJ1-4; D may be TRBD1 (6 bases). The germline V gene has CDR1 MDHEN and CDR2 SYDVKM. V lost 5 bases, J lost 7 bases, and 17 bases lay in between. The CDR3 is 15 amino acids. CDR3 region: CASSLMTGGSEKLFF. DNA of the CDR3: TGTGCCAGCAGTCTCATGACAGGCGGAAGTGAAAAACTGTTTTTT.

The chain has TRBV11-2 and TRBJ2-1, with 10 bases matching TRBD1. The junction had 8 bases not matched to a gene; V was cut back by 5 bases and J by 7 bases. CDR1 SGHAT and CDR2 FQNNGV come from the germline V gene. This CDR3 comprises 15 residues. CDR3 sequence: CASSRTGGYINEQFF. CDR3 DNA sequence: TGTGCCAGCAGCCGGACAGGGGGGTATATAAATGAGCAGTTCTTC.

The chain joins TRBV4-1 to TRBJ1-2; D ambiguous. Germline CDR1 MGHRA, CDR2 YSYEKL. The CDR3 totals 15 residues. V was shortened by 0 bases and J by 2 bases, with 10 bases between the two germline ends. The CDR3 DNA follows: TGCGCCAGCAGCCAAGATCCGAATGGGAACTATGGCTACACCTTC. Protein: CASSQDPNGNYGYTF.

Turning to this clone: The same CDR3 can be traced to other DNA sequences in this sample. This rearrangement joins TRBV6-5 to TRBJ2-1; TRBD2 might be the D (5 bases). Per germline, CDR1 MNHEY and CDR2 SVGAGI. The CDR3 covers 13 residues. Trimming pared 2 bases from V and 7 bases from J, leaving 9 bases between. The CDR3 DNA reads TGTGCCAGCAGTTACGGTGAGGGAAATGAGCAGTTCTTC. Its translation is CASSYGEGNEQFF.

J is TRBJ1-5 and V is TRBV6-5, with D uncertain. V was cut by 0 bases and J by 1 base, with 10 bases left in between. The germline CDR1 and CDR2 sequences are MNHEY and SVGAGI. The CDR3 totals 16 residues. This CDR3 is CASSYSRVRSNQPQHF. The CDR3 DNA reads as TGTGCCAGCAGTTACTCGAGGGTTAGAAGCAATCAGCCCCAGCATTTT.

The chain carries TRBV7-9 and TRBJ2-5; D is unresolved. With 2 bases removed from V and 4 bases from J, the gap between germline ends came to 2 bases. Germline-derived CDR1 and CDR2 are SEHNR and FQNEAQ (reference sequence). The CDR3 sequence is 11 residues long. The CDR3 sequence: CASSLTETQYF. CDR3 DNA: TGTGCCAGCAGCTTAACAGAGACCCAGTACTTC.

This chain joins TRBV25-1 and TRBJ2-5, with TRBD2 matching over 7 bases. The CDR3 extends over 14 amino acids. After removal of 6 bases from V and 5 bases from J, the junction contained 9 bases not matched to a gene. Germline CDR1 is MGHDK and CDR2 is SYGVNS. The CDR3 DNA is TGTGCCAGCAGCCCGAAGGGAGGGCGGGAGACCCAGTACTTC. It yields the protein CASSPKGGRETQYF.

This clone was recorded a few times. The chain uses TRBV7-2 and TRBJ2-1; 12 bases line up with TRBD2. The CDR3 is made up of 16 amino acids. From germline, CDR1 is SGHTA and CDR2 FQGNSA. Trimming took 5 bases from V and 7 from J; bases not matched to a gene: 9. CDR3 DNA: TGTGCCAGCAGCGACCGGACTAGCGGGACGAGGAATGAGCAGTTCTTC. It specifies CASSDRTSGTRNEQFF.

The CDR3 is CASSLVAGGYSYNEQFF. The CDR3 coding sequence is TGTGCCAGCAGCTTGGTCGCAGGGGGCTACTCCTACAATGAGCAGTTCTTC. The gene calls are TRBV5-4 and TRBJ2-1; 8 bases map to TRBD1. The CDR3 covers 17 residues. Germline assignment: CDR1 SGHNT and CDR2 YYREEE (reference sequence). After removal of 0 bases from V and 0 bases from J, the junction contained 5 bases not matched to a gene.

This clone was seen a few times. CDR3 sequence: CASSGAIFSGANVLTF. DNA of the CDR3: TGTGCCAGCAGTGGGGCGATTTTTTCTGGGGCCAACGTCCTGACTTTC. The chain has TRBV2 and TRBJ2-6; D remains unclear. There are 16 residues in the CDR3. V was pared by 4 bases and J by 1 base, with 11 bases between. CDR1 SNHLY and CDR2 FYNNEI come from the germline V gene.

This clone is labeled as medium-sized. The J gene is TRBJ1-1, the V gene TRBV29-1; no reliable D call. The V and J ends lost 6 bases and 1 base respectively, with 12 bases between them. The germline V gene encodes CDR1 SQVTM and CDR2 ANQGSEA. This CDR3 spans 13 amino acids. CDR3 nucleotide sequence: TGCAGCGTAACTCAGCTATCGAACACTGAAGCTTTCTTT. It is translated as CSVTQLSNTEAFF.

This chain connects TRBV7-6 to TRBJ1-1; weak D call: TRBD1 (5 bases). Trimming pared 5 bases from V and 3 bases from J, leaving 16 bases between. The CDR3 covers 15 residues. Looked up from germline, CDR1 is SGHVS and CDR2 is FNYEAQ. Written as DNA, the CDR3 is TGTGCCAGCAGCCCCAGGGACCTCCGGGACACTGAAGCTTTCTTT. As protein: CASSPRDLRDTEAFF.

The rearrangement joins TRBV5-1 to TRBJ2-6; D is uncertain. The CDR3 is 17 residues long. Per germline, CDR1 SGHRS and CDR2 YFSETQ. V lost 0 bases to trimming and J lost 0 bases, with 10 bases between them. The DNA for the CDR3 is TGCGCCAGCAGCTTGGCGGGCGGAACCTCTGGGGCCAACGTCCTGACTTTC. It is translated as CASSLAGGTSGANVLTF.

This rearrangement joins TRBV7-2 to TRBJ2-7; 12 positions agree with TRBD2. CDR1 SGHTA and CDR2 FQGNSA come from the germline V gene. Trimming at V came to 3 bases and at J to 6 bases, leaving 3 bases not matched to a gene. The CDR3 covers 14 residues. CDR3 region: CASSLGTSGSEQYF. CDR3 bases: TGTGCCAGCAGCTTGGGGACTAGCGGGTCCGAGCAGTACTTC.

This clone has just one count. The same CDR3 also results from other DNA sequences found in this sample. This chain links TRBV27 with TRBJ1-2, with D perhaps matching TRBD1 (5 bases). With 10 bases removed from V and 5 bases from J, the gap between germline ends came to 11 bases. CDR3 length: 11 amino acids. CDR1 MNHEY and CDR2 SMNVEV come from the germline V gene (reference sequence). This CDR3 is CATGTDYGYTF. CDR3 nucleotide sequence: TGTGCCACCGGGACGGATTATGGCTACACCTTC.

The gene calls are TRBV2 and TRBJ2-2, with TRBD1 identical over 8 bases. CDR1 is SNHLY, CDR2 FYNNEI, per germline. V was pared by 6 bases and J by 4 bases, with 7 bases of the junction left unmatched. This CDR3 comprises 15 residues. The CDR3 sequence: CASRPRGLRTGELFF. Here the CDR3 DNA reads TGTGCCAGCAGACCCAGGGGGCTTCGCACCGGGGAGCTGTTTTTT.

The table lists this clone with a count of one. One junction end does not reproduce the germline sequence, and a read error may be involved. Different DNA sequences within this sample yield the same CDR3. The gene calls are TRBV18 and TRBJ1-5; TRBD1 agrees at 8 bases. Germline lookup yields CDR1 KGHSH and CDR2 LQKENI. CDR3 length: 15 residues. The CDR3: CASSPDRGSGQPQHF. The DNA of the CDR3 is TGTGCTAGCTCACCCGACAGGGGATCAGGTCAGCCCCAGCATTTT.

CDR3 nucleotide sequence: TGTGCCAGTAGTGAGTACCCCTACGAGCAGTACTTC. Encoded protein: CASSEYPYEQYF. The chain joins TRBV19 to TRBJ2-7; D ambiguous. The CDR3 totals 12 residues. Trimming removed 5 bases at V and 2 bases at J, with 7 bases between. Germline values: CDR1 LNHDA, CDR2 SQIVND (reference sequence).

This sequence joins TRBV6-6 and TRBJ2-7, with D uncertain. The germline gives CDR1 MNHNY, CDR2 SVGAGI (reference sequence). CDR3 length: 13 residues. Trimming stripped 5 bases from V and 2 bases from J, with 10 bases between. CDR3 coding DNA: TGTGCCAGCAGTAAACAGCGAACCTACGAGCAGTACTTC. Translation gives CASSKQRTYEQYF.

The chain joins TRBV30 to TRBJ2-2; tentatively, D is TRBD2 (6 bases). The V end lost 1 base, the J end lost 6 bases, and 9 bases lay between the germline ends. Germline CDR1 and CDR2: GTSNPN and SVGIG (reference sequence). This CDR3 contains 13 residues. For the CDR3, the DNA is TGTGCCTGGAGTGGGTCGGGAGCCGGGGAGCTGTTTTTT. Translated, it gives CAWSGSGAGELFF. The full variable domain, in which reference TRBV30 and TRBJ2-2 provide the parts outside the CDR3, is SQTIHQWPATLVQPVGSPLSLECTVEGTSNPNLYWYRQAAGRGLQLLFYSVGIGQISSEVPQNLSASRPQDRQFILSSKKLLLSDSGFYLCAWSGSGAGELFFGEGSRLTVL.